This is a list of T cell receptor beta chains from one sample in a study of cytomegalovirus exposure and HLA in healthy donors. This table comes from immunoSEQ multiplex PCR, and its TCRdb copy is limited to in-frame clones, with some not included. Of approximately 140,000 clones in the sample, roughly 78% were seen once. Sample: PBMCs. All receptors derive from a man aged 35-49 years in good health and CMV-seropositive. CDR3s include the opening cysteine and the closing phenylalanine or tryptophan. D genes are given only for firm matches. The listing skips clone size in some rows; elsewhere it reads once, few, many or a size class.

v_gene,abundance,j_gene,d_gene,CDR3nt,CDR3aa
TRBV30,once,TRBJ2-3,TRBD1,TGTGCCTTCGACAGGGCTAGCACAGATACGCAGTATTTT,CAFDRASTDTQYF
TRBV30,few,TRBJ1-2,-,TGTGCCTGGAGTCAGAAACCAGGGCCTGGCTACACCTTC,CAWSQKPGPGYTF
TRBV5-1,-,TRBJ2-7,TRBD1,TGCGCCAGCGGACAGGGGGCGCAGGAGCAGTACTTC,CASGQGAQEQYF
TRBV25-1,-,TRBJ2-7,-,TGTGCCAGCAGTGAAGTCGGGGAGAGCTCCTACGAGCAGTACTTC,CASSEVGESSYEQYF
TRBV4-1,few,TRBJ1-2,TRBD1,TGCGCCAGCAGCCAAGCTGACAGGGTTGACGGCTACACCTTC,CASSQADRVDGYTF
TRBV6-5,-,TRBJ2-3,TRBD2,TGTGCCAGCAGTTACTCGGGACTAGCTAGCACAGATACGCAGTATTTT,CASSYSGLASTDTQYF
TRBV30,-,TRBJ2-7,-,TGTGCCTGGAGCGGGGTCTCCTACGAGCAGTACTTC,CAWSGVSYEQYF
TRBV20-1,-,TRBJ1-2,-,TGCAGTGAGGGGAGGGGCTATGGCTACACCTTC,CSEGRGYGYTF
TRBV4-1,-,TRBJ2-6,-,TGCGCCAGCAGCCAACAGGGGCTCCTCTCTGGGGCCAACGTCCTGACTTTC,CASSQQGLLSGANVLTF
TRBV4-2,few,TRBJ1-5,-,TGTGCCAGCAGCCACCTACTCCGGGGAAGAAAGGGCAATCAGCCCCAGCATTTT,CASSHLLRGRKGNQPQHF
TRBV7-9,-,TRBJ1-3,-,TGTTCCAGCAGCTTGCAGGGGTCGTACTCTGGAAACACCATATATTTT,CSSSLQGSYSGNTIYF
TRBV5-5,-,TRBJ1-2,TRBD1,TGTGCCAGCAGCTCGATCACAGGGGGCAGCTATGGCTACACCTTC,CASSSITGGSYGYTF
TRBV18,-,TRBJ2-1,-,TGTGCCAGCTCACCCGACTTGGCGGGAGAGCAGTTCTTC,CASSPDLAGEQFF